This T cell receptor (beta chain) came from a study of blood T cell repertoires in COVID-19. The method was immunoSEQ multiplex PCR; TCRdb's version includes in-frame clones alone and lacks a portion of them. In the table there are 350,000 to 500,000 clones, about 88% of which are singletons. V shed 6 bases and J 5 bases; nucleotides not matched to a gene: 6. From germline, CDR1 is MNHEY and CDR2 SVGAGI. The CDR3 runs to 15 residues. The sequenced sample consisted of PBMCs or T cells enriched from blood (not recorded which). The TCR comes from a woman aged 18-29 years who had been exposed to COVID-19. This chain joins TRBV6-5 and TRBJ2-7; TRBD2 matches at 14 bases. The CDR3 nucleotides are TGTGCCAGCAGCGATCGGGGACTAGCGGGAGACGAGCAGTACTTC. Amino acid sequence: CASSDRGLAGDEQYF.